A selection of T cell receptor beta chains follows, all from one sample in a study of T cell clones after liver transplantation. Repertoires were generated with immunoSEQ multiplex PCR, while TCRdb's copy carries only in-frame clones and drops some. Of 8,400 or so clones listed, about 80% are singletons. Sequenced material: CD8+ T cells from blood, taken before liver transplant. The receptors stem from a human donor who received a liver transplant. Each CDR3 is given with its conserved first and last residue. D genes are given only for firm matches. Part of the rows lack a size; the others show once, few, many or a class for expanded clones.

cdr3_nt: TGTGCCAGCAGAGGGAGGGAGGGCGAGCAGTACTTC
cdr3_aa: CASRGREGEQYF
d_call: TRBD2
j_call: TRBJ2-7
clone_size: .
v_call: TRBV9

cdr3_nt: TGTGCCAGCAGCCCAGAGGTGTACTCCTACGAGCAGTACTTC
cdr3_aa: CASSPEVYSYEQYF
d_call: .
j_call: TRBJ2-7
clone_size: .
v_call: TRBV9

cdr3_nt: TGTGCCAGCAGTTCTGGGCCACCCCTCCACTTT
cdr3_aa: CASSSGPPLHF
d_call: .
j_call: TRBJ1-6
clone_size: .
v_call: TRBV28

cdr3_nt: TGTGCCAGCAGCGAGGACACAGCAGAGACCCAGTACTTC
cdr3_aa: CASSEDTAETQYF
d_call: .
j_call: TRBJ2-5
clone_size: medium-sized
v_call: TRBV7-9

cdr3_nt: TGTGCCAGCAGCCAGGAGAAGAGGTACGAGCAGTACTTC
cdr3_aa: CASSQEKRYEQYF
d_call: .
j_call: TRBJ2-7
clone_size: medium-sized
v_call: TRBV4-2

cdr3_nt: TGTGCCAGCAGTCTGACCCTCGGGACAGGGGGGATCGAGCAGTACTTC
cdr3_aa: CASSLTLGTGGIEQYF
d_call: TRBD1
j_call: TRBJ2-7
clone_size: .
v_call: TRBV2

cdr3_nt: TGCGCCAGCAGCATAGGGACACTTGGCTACACCTTC
cdr3_aa: CASSIGTLGYTF
d_call: .
j_call: TRBJ1-2
clone_size: .
v_call: TRBV4-1

cdr3_nt: TGTGCCAGTAGTATTTCGGGACAGGGGTATGGCTACACCTTC
cdr3_aa: CASSISGQGYGYTF
d_call: TRBD1
j_call: TRBJ1-2
clone_size: .
v_call: TRBV19

cdr3_nt: TGTGCCTGGACAGCTAGCGGCTCCTACAATGAGCAGTTCTTC
cdr3_aa: CAWTASGSYNEQFF
d_call: TRBD2
j_call: TRBJ2-1
clone_size: .
v_call: TRBV30

cdr3_nt: TGTGCCAGCAGCGTAGGGGGAGGGGACACTGAAGCTTTCTTT
cdr3_aa: CASSVGGGDTEAFF
d_call: .
j_call: TRBJ1-1
clone_size: .
v_call: TRBV9

cdr3_nt: TGTGCCAGCAGTTCTACAGGCGAGACAGATACGCAGTATTTT
cdr3_aa: CASSSTGETDTQYF
d_call: .
j_call: TRBJ2-3
clone_size: once
v_call: TRBV6-5

cdr3_nt: TGTGCCAGCAGCCCAAAGGGACTAGCGGGGGTGCTCGCGAACACCGGGGAGCTGTTTTTT
cdr3_aa: CASSPKGLAGVLANTGELFF
d_call: TRBD2
j_call: TRBJ2-2
clone_size: .
v_call: TRBV9

cdr3_nt: TGTGCCAGCGGGCAGGTCACAAGCTCCTATAATTCACCCCTCCACTTT
cdr3_aa: CASGQVTSSYNSPLHF
d_call: .
j_call: TRBJ1-6
clone_size: .
v_call: TRBV7-9

cdr3_nt: TGTGCCATCAGTGAGGCTAGCGGGGGGCTGAGCACAGATACGCAGTATTTT
cdr3_aa: CAISEASGGLSTDTQYF
d_call: TRBD2
j_call: TRBJ2-3
clone_size: .
v_call: TRBV10-3

cdr3_nt: TGCAGTGCCGGACAGAGGGAGCAGTACTTC
cdr3_aa: CSAGQREQYF
d_call: .
j_call: TRBJ2-7
clone_size: once
v_call: TRBV20-1

cdr3_nt: TGTGCCAGCAACCCTCACAGGGGTAATATGAACACTGAAGCTTTCTTT
cdr3_aa: CASNPHRGNMNTEAFF
d_call: TRBD1
j_call: TRBJ1-1
clone_size: .
v_call: TRBV19

cdr3_nt: TGCGCCAGCAGCGCACGGGGGGCCAGTGAAGCTTTCTTT
cdr3_aa: CASSARGASEAFF
d_call: .
j_call: TRBJ1-1
clone_size: .
v_call: TRBV4-1

cdr3_nt: TGCGCCAGCAGGCAAGAGCCGGGACAGCAAACCGAAAAACTGTTTTTT
cdr3_aa: CASRQEPGQQTEKLFF
d_call: TRBD1
j_call: TRBJ1-4
clone_size: .
v_call: TRBV4-1

cdr3_nt: TGTGCCAGCGACCCCAGGGATGAAGCTTTCTTT
cdr3_aa: CASDPRDEAFF
d_call: .
j_call: TRBJ1-1
clone_size: .
v_call: TRBV7-9

cdr3_nt: TGTGCCAGCAGCTGGGGGACAGGAGAATACGAGCAGTACTTC
cdr3_aa: CASSWGTGEYEQYF
d_call: TRBD1
j_call: TRBJ2-7
clone_size: once
v_call: TRBV11-2

cdr3_nt: TGTGCCAGTAGTATGGGAGGACAGGGGGTCAATCAGCCCCAGCATTTT
cdr3_aa: CASSMGGQGVNQPQHF
d_call: TRBD1
j_call: TRBJ1-5
clone_size: .
v_call: TRBV19

cdr3_nt: TGTGCCAGCAGTGAAGCAGGGGGTAACGGCTACACCTTC
cdr3_aa: CASSEAGGNGYTF
d_call: .
j_call: TRBJ1-2
clone_size: few
v_call: TRBV2

cdr3_nt: TGTGCCAGCAGTCCCACAGGGTTTGGTCAGCCCCAGCATTTT
cdr3_aa: CASSPTGFGQPQHF
d_call: .
j_call: TRBJ1-5
clone_size: .
v_call: TRBV6-1

cdr3_nt: TGTGCCACCTCCAGGGGGTGGGAGCTGTTTTTT
cdr3_aa: CATSRGWELFF
d_call: TRBD1
j_call: TRBJ2-2
clone_size: .
v_call: TRBV27

cdr3_nt: TGTGCCAGCAGCTTGGGACTTAACTCCTACAATGAGCAGTTCTTC
cdr3_aa: CASSLGLNSYNEQFF
d_call: .
j_call: TRBJ2-1
clone_size: once
v_call: TRBV2

cdr3_nt: TGTGCCAGCAGCGCAAGACAGGGTGATGGCAATCAGCCCCAGCATTTT
cdr3_aa: CASSARQGDGNQPQHF
d_call: TRBD1
j_call: TRBJ1-5
clone_size: few
v_call: TRBV9

cdr3_nt: TGTGCCAGCAGCTTTGGGCCCACCGGGGAGCTGTTTTTT
cdr3_aa: CASSFGPTGELFF
d_call: .
j_call: TRBJ2-2
clone_size: .
v_call: TRBV7-3

cdr3_nt: TGTGCCAGCAGGGGGACAGGGTTGGGTGAGCAGTACTTC
cdr3_aa: CASRGTGLGEQYF
d_call: TRBD1
j_call: TRBJ2-7
clone_size: .
v_call: TRBV2

cdr3_nt: TGTGCCAGCAGTGAGCGCACGGAGCAGTTCTTC
cdr3_aa: CASSERTEQFF
d_call: .
j_call: TRBJ2-1
clone_size: .
v_call: TRBV2

cdr3_nt: TGTGCCAGTAGTATAGGCCCGGGGGCCTACGAGCAGTACTTC
cdr3_aa: CASSIGPGAYEQYF
d_call: .
j_call: TRBJ2-7
clone_size: .
v_call: TRBV19

cdr3_nt: TGTGCCAGCAGTTCAGGCAGTTACAATCAGCCCCAGCATTTT
cdr3_aa: CASSSGSYNQPQHF
d_call: .
j_call: TRBJ1-5
clone_size: .
v_call: TRBV27

cdr3_nt: TGTGCCAGTAGGCAGGCAGGGCAGGGCCCATCGAACACTGAAGCTTTCTTT
cdr3_aa: CASRQAGQGPSNTEAFF
d_call: .
j_call: TRBJ1-1
clone_size: .
v_call: TRBV19

cdr3_nt: TGCGCCAGCAGCCAAGAGGAGGGAGATGTCGAGCAGTACTTC
cdr3_aa: CASSQEEGDVEQYF
d_call: .
j_call: TRBJ2-7
clone_size: .
v_call: TRBV4-1

cdr3_nt: TGCGCCAGCAGCTTAACTCGCGAGCAGTACTTC
cdr3_aa: CASSLTREQYF
d_call: .
j_call: TRBJ2-7
clone_size: .
v_call: TRBV5-1

cdr3_nt: TGTGCCAGCAGTTCGATACTGATGAACACTGAAGCTTTCTTT
cdr3_aa: CASSSILMNTEAFF
d_call: .
j_call: TRBJ1-1
clone_size: .
v_call: TRBV27

cdr3_nt: TGCAGCGTTGAAGAACGGGGGGTTAGGGAAAAACTGTTTTTT
cdr3_aa: CSVEERGVREKLFF
d_call: .
j_call: TRBJ1-4
clone_size: .
v_call: TRBV29-1

cdr3_nt: TGTGCCAGCAGTTCGAGCGGGACAGGGGGCGATGAGCAGTTCTTC
cdr3_aa: CASSSSGTGGDEQFF
d_call: TRBD1
j_call: TRBJ2-1
clone_size: .
v_call: TRBV27

cdr3_nt: TGTGCCACCAGCTTGGGACAGGGAAACTATCAGCCCCAGCATTTT
cdr3_aa: CATSLGQGNYQPQHF
d_call: TRBD1
j_call: TRBJ1-5
clone_size: .
v_call: TRBV15

cdr3_nt: TGTGCCAGCAGCCATGAGAGCTCTGGAAACACCATATATTTT
cdr3_aa: CASSHESSGNTIYF
d_call: .
j_call: TRBJ1-3
clone_size: .
v_call: TRBV9

cdr3_nt: TGTGCCAGTAGGGTACCGGGGGGCAGAAATGAGCAGTTCTTC
cdr3_aa: CASRVPGGRNEQFF
d_call: .
j_call: TRBJ2-1
clone_size: .
v_call: TRBV19

cdr3_nt: TGTGCCAGCAGCTTAGACGGGGGGAGTTCCTACAATGAGCAGTTCTTC
cdr3_aa: CASSLDGGSSYNEQFF
d_call: TRBD2
j_call: TRBJ2-1
clone_size: .
v_call: TRBV11-3

cdr3_nt: TGTGCCAGCAGGGGACAGTACGAAGGGGGCAATCAGCCCCAGCATTTT
cdr3_aa: CASRGQYEGGNQPQHF
d_call: TRBD1
j_call: TRBJ1-5
clone_size: .
v_call: TRBV28

cdr3_nt: TGTGCCAGCAGTTTAATTGGGGCAGGAGATACGCAGTATTTT
cdr3_aa: CASSLIGAGDTQYF
d_call: .
j_call: TRBJ2-3
clone_size: .
v_call: TRBV27

cdr3_nt: TGTGCCAGCAGCTTATTAGAGGACTATGGCTACACCTTC
cdr3_aa: CASSLLEDYGYTF
d_call: .
j_call: TRBJ1-2
clone_size: .
v_call: TRBV7-9

cdr3_nt: TGTGCCAGCAGCTTGGTGGAGATCTACAATGAGCAGTTCTTC
cdr3_aa: CASSLVEIYNEQFF
d_call: .
j_call: TRBJ2-1
clone_size: .
v_call: TRBV5-6

cdr3_nt: TGTGCCAGCAGTTTTCAGGGGGCAGAGGTTGGTGAGCAGTTCTTC
cdr3_aa: CASSFQGAEVGEQFF
d_call: TRBD1
j_call: TRBJ2-1
clone_size: .
v_call: TRBV27

cdr3_nt: TGTGCCAGCAGCCATCCGACTAGCGGGGGGGAGAGTGATACGCAGTATTTT
cdr3_aa: CASSHPTSGGESDTQYF
d_call: TRBD2
j_call: TRBJ2-3
clone_size: .
v_call: TRBV7-6

cdr3_nt: TGTGCCAGTAGTATCTTGACAGGGATGTACGAGCAGTACTTC
cdr3_aa: CASSILTGMYEQYF
d_call: TRBD1
j_call: TRBJ2-7
clone_size: few
v_call: TRBV19

cdr3_nt: TGCGCCAGCAGCCACCCCCCCGGGACAGGGATGTATGAGCAGTTCTTC
cdr3_aa: CASSHPPGTGMYEQFF
d_call: TRBD1
j_call: TRBJ2-1
clone_size: .
v_call: TRBV5-1

cdr3_nt: TGTGCCTGGAGGTACAGGGGGGGTTCCTACGAGCAGTACTTC
cdr3_aa: CAWRYRGGSYEQYF
d_call: .
j_call: TRBJ2-7
clone_size: .
v_call: TRBV30

cdr3_nt: TGTGCCACCAGCCAAGCGGCCCCGAGGTATGGCTACACCTTC
cdr3_aa: CATSQAAPRYGYTF
d_call: .
j_call: TRBJ1-2
clone_size: .
v_call: TRBV15